Listed here are 21 T cell receptor beta chains from one sample, sequenced in a study of T cells in Graves' hyperthyroidism and ophthalmopathy. Researchers took RNA transcripts and amplified the TCR beta CDR3 regions from them. HTBI primers were employed in a first-round RT-PCR of the TCR CDR3. Each CDR3 protein is one row after TCRdb ran MiXCR on the multiplex PCR reads. Among some 600,000 distinct CDR3 sequences listed, roughly 14% were seen once. Sequenced: blood. These receptors were collected from a woman aged 25 to 45 with Graves' hyperthyroidism that later progressed to Graves' ophthalmopathy.

This clonotype was seen only a few times. The chain joins TRBV30 to TRBJ2-7, with D possibly called TRBD1 or TRBD2 (5 bases each). Germline CDR1 reads GTSNPN; CDR2 reads SVGIG (reference sequence). The V gene lost 0 bases and the J gene lost 3 bases, with 12 bases spanning the gap. This CDR3 is built from 14 residues. The CDR3 region is CAWSVLGVGYEQYF. In DNA form, the CDR3 reads TGTGCCTGGAGTGTACTAGGGGTAGGCTACGAGCAGTACTTC.

This clonotype was seen ten or more times. V is TRBV28 and J is TRBJ2-1; TRBD2 aligns across 11 bases. The junction had 4 bases not matched to a gene; V was cut back by 7 bases and J by 2 bases. The CDR3 is 15 residues long. Germline assignment: CDR1 MDHEN and CDR2 SYDVKM. Here the CDR3 reads CASMLGLAAYNEQFF. The DNA of the CDR3 is TGTGCCAGCATGCTGGGACTAGCGGCCTACAATGAGCAGTTCTTC.

Ten or more counts support this clonotype. The chain links TRBV11-3 to TRBJ2-5; no reliable D call. CDR3 length: 15 residues. Germline CDR1 is SGHNT and CDR2 is YENEEA. V lost 2 bases and J lost 1, with 11 bases in between. CDR3 coding DNA: TGTGCCAGCAGCTTACGCCTACCGATCCAAGAGACCCAGTACTTC. Translating gives CASSLRLPIQETQYF.

This clonotype occurred many times. The rearrangement joins TRBV28 to TRBJ1-5; D is ambiguous. Germline CDR1 reads MDHEN; CDR2 reads SYDVKM. This CDR3 contains 14 residues. Trimming left V 6 bases short and J 7 bases short, with 16 bases between. This chain's CDR3 is CASSQRWGEQPQHF. CDR3 DNA: TGTGCCAGCAGCCAAAGGTGGGGTGAACAGCCCCAGCATTTT. Together with reference TRBV28 and TRBJ1-5, the CDR3 gives the full variable domain: DVKVTQSSRYLVKRTGEKVFLECVQDMDHENMFWYRQDPGLGLRLIYFSYDVKMKEKGDIPEGYSVSREKKERFSLILESASTNQTSMYLCASSQRWGEQPQHFGDGTRLSIL.

This clonotype was seen repeatedly, ten times or more. This chain uses TRBV28 with TRBJ2-4, with a tentative D call TRBD1 (5 bases). V dropped 8 bases and J dropped 0 bases, with 14 bases sitting between them. The CDR3 loop spans 15 amino acids. Germline V CDR1 and CDR2: MDHEN, SYDVKM. The CDR3 loop is CASESTDLAKNIQYF. The CDR3 DNA reads as TGTGCCAGCGAATCGACAGATTTAGCCAAAAACATTCAGTACTTC.

This clonotype has at least ten counts. This chain uses TRBV4-2 with TRBJ1-5; D is unclear. V was pared by 0 bases and J by 0 bases, with 6 bases between. The CDR3 consists of 15 residues. The germline V gene encodes CDR1 LGHNA and CDR2 YNFKEQ. The CDR3 nucleotides read TGTGCCAGCAGCCAAGAAGCAAGTAGCAATCAGCCCCAGCATTTT. Its translation is CASSQEASSNQPQHF.

This clonotype was observed many times. This chain uses TRBV6-1 with TRBJ1-5, with TRBD1 matching 7 bases. Unmatched junction bases numbered 9, after V lost 5 bases and J lost 2 bases. The CDR3 runs 16 residues. The germline gives CDR1 MNHNS, CDR2 SASEGT. DNA of the CDR3: TGTGCCAGCAGTTCTATCCAGGGGGGACGCAATCAGCCCCAGCATTTT. It specifies CASSSIQGGRNQPQHF.

Only a few counts were recorded for this clonotype. This rearrangement joins TRBV27 to TRBJ1-5, with D unresolved. The CDR3 runs 12 residues. Germline values: CDR1 MNHEY, CDR2 SMNVEV (reference sequence). V lost 3 bases to trimming and J lost 9 bases, with 9 bases between them. The chain's CDR3 is CASSFGNSPQHF. CDR3 in DNA: TGTGCCAGCAGTTTTGGGAATTCGCCCCAGCATTTT.

The sample holds many counts of this clonotype. The chain couples TRBV28 to TRBJ2-7; the D gene is possibly TRBD2 (6 bases). V lost 6 bases to trimming and J lost 1 base, with 28 bases between them. This CDR3 is 19 amino acids long. CDR1 MDHEN and CDR2 SYDVKM come from the germline V gene. The CDR3 is CASSSMVLALTELSYEQYF. The DNA of the CDR3 is TGTGCCAGCAGCTCCATGGTCCTAGCGCTTACAGAACTTTCCTACGAGCAGTACTTC.

This clonotype was seen a single time. One end of the junction varies from germline; a read error may be responsible. The rearrangement links TRBV7-2 to TRBJ2-3, with TRBD2 matching over 7 bases. From germline, CDR1 is SGHTA and CDR2 FQGNSA. This CDR3 is built from 14 residues. The CDR3 sequence is CASSRLAGTDTQYF. CDR3 nucleotides: TGCGCCAGCAGCAGGCTAGCGGGCACAGATACGCAGTATTTT.

The chain uses TRBV9 and TRBJ2-1; the D gene is possibly TRBD2 (6 bases). This CDR3 contains 14 residues. V was trimmed by 0 bases and J by 5 bases, leaving 9 bases between them. Germline V CDR1 and CDR2: SGDLS, YYNGEE. CDR3 nucleotides: TGTGCCAGCAGCGTAGAGGGCGGGAACAATGAGCAGTTCTTC. Its protein product is CASSVEGGNNEQFF.

This clonotype was detected many times. The chain couples TRBV6-1 to TRBJ2-5, with 8 bases lining up with TRBD1. The CDR3 consists of 16 residues. Germline CDR1 and CDR2: MNHNS and SASEGT. Germline trimming cut 7 bases from V and 2 bases from J; bases unmatched to any gene: 12. CDR3 coding DNA: TGTGCCAGCACCCACCTCAGGGGGCGAAAACAAGAGACCCAGTACTTC. Its translation: CASTHLRGRKQETQYF.

This clonotype showed up many times. The chain recombines TRBV19 with TRBJ2-1; D may be TRBD1 (6 bases). This CDR3 region has 15 residues. The V end was cut by 6 bases, the J end by 0 bases, with 12 bases between. CDR1 is LNHDA and CDR2 is SQIVND in the germline V gene (reference sequence). CDR3 protein: CASRKTGSSYNEQFF. CDR3 nucleotides: TGTGCCAGTAGGAAAACAGGGAGCTCCTACAATGAGCAGTTCTTC.

In its sample, this clonotype was seen many times. This sequence joins TRBV27 and TRBJ2-7, with D possibly matching TRBD1 (5 bases). Germline values: CDR1 MNHEY, CDR2 SMNVEV (reference sequence). The CDR3 has 13 residues. Trimming cost V 8 bases and J 4 bases, with 15 bases left between them. The CDR3 loop reads CASGATPEYEQYF. The CDR3 region has the DNA TGTGCCAGCGGGGCTACTCCTGAGTACGAGCAGTACTTC.

This clonotype occurred a few times. The chain employs TRBV19 and TRBJ2-6; D call uncertain. V was trimmed by 3 bases and J by 0 bases, leaving 15 bases between them. CDR1 LNHDA and CDR2 SQIVND come from the germline V gene (reference sequence). This CDR3 comprises 18 residues. CDR3 nucleotides: TGTGCCAGTAGTATCTCAGCAGGACCGACCTCTGGGGCCAACGTCCTGACTTTC. Translation: CASSISAGPTSGANVLTF.

This clonotype was seen a single time. This sequence may be a read error, since a much larger clone differs from it by one base. The genes are TRBV29-1 and TRBJ2-7; weak D call: TRBD1 (6 bases). This CDR3 is 12 amino acids long. CDR1 is SQVTM and CDR2 is ANQGSEA in the germline V gene. In DNA, the CDR3 is TGCAGCGCCGGGACATACGAAGGGGAGCGGTACTTC. Translating it yields CSAGTYEGERYF.

This clonotype was picked up many times. The genes are TRBV9 and TRBJ1-5; D uncertain. V lost 4 bases to trimming and J lost 2 bases, with 10 bases between them. The germline CDR1 and CDR2 sequences are SGDLS and YYNGEE. The CDR3 consists of 14 residues. CDR3 bases: TGTGCCAGCAGCCTCACGGACGGCAATCAGCCCCAGCATTTT. This codes for CASSLTDGNQPQHF.

The V gene is TRBV4-3, the J gene TRBJ1-2; 9 bases agree with TRBD1. Germline V CDR1 and CDR2: LGHNA, YSLEER. With V trimmed by 5 bases and J by 1 base, 14 bases remained unmatched. This CDR3 has 18 residues. CDR3 DNA sequence: TGCGCCAGCAGCGCCGCTCGGGACAGGGCGAGGGGTAACTATGGCTACACCTTC. This encodes CASSAARDRARGNYGYTF.

This clonotype appeared many times. The chain uses TRBV27 and TRBJ2-2; no definite D call. The V end was cut by 5 bases, the J end by 5 bases, with 6 bases between. In germline, CDR1 is MNHEY, CDR2 SMNVEV (reference sequence). This CDR3 contains 12 residues. The CDR3: CASSLGTGELFF. The CDR3, as DNA: TGTGCCAGCAGTCTCGGGACCGGGGAGCTGTTTTTT.

This clonotype came up many times. The rearrangement joins TRBV2 to TRBJ2-2, with D uncertain. The CDR3 extends over 15 amino acids. V lost 8 bases and J lost 0, with 13 bases in between. Germline V lookup: CDR1 SNHLY, CDR2 FYNNEI. DNA of the CDR3: TGTGCCAGCGGTAGGGTCTCCGCGAACACCGGGGAGCTGTTTTTT. It is translated as CASGRVSANTGELFF.

At least ten counts were recorded for this clonotype. This sequence joins TRBV5-6 and TRBJ1-2; weak D call: TRBD1 (5 bases). The V gene's germline CDR1 is SGHDT and CDR2 YYEEEE. Deletions cut 4 bases from V and 4 bases from J, with 14 bases between. The CDR3 has 14 amino acids. DNA for the CDR3: TGTGCCAGCAGCGTTGGGGACCAAGGCTATGGCTACACCTTC. Protein: CASSVGDQGYGYTF.